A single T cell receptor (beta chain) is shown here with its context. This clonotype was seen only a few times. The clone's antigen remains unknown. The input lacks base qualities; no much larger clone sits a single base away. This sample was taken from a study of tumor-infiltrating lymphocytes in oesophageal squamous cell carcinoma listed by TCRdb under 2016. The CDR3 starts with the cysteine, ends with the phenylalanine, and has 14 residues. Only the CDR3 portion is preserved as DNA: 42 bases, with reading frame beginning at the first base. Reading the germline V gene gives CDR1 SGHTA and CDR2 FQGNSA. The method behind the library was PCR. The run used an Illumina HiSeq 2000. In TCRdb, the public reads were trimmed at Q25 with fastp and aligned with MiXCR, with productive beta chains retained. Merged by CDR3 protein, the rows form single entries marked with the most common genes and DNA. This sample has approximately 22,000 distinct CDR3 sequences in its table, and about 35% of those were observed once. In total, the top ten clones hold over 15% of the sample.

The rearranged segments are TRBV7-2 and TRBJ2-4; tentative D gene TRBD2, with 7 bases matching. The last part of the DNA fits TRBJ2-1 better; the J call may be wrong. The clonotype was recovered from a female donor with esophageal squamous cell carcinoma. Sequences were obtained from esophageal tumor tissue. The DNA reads TGTGCCAGCAGCTCATCGGGGAGGGGGAATGAGCAGTTCTTC. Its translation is CASSSSGRGNEQFF.